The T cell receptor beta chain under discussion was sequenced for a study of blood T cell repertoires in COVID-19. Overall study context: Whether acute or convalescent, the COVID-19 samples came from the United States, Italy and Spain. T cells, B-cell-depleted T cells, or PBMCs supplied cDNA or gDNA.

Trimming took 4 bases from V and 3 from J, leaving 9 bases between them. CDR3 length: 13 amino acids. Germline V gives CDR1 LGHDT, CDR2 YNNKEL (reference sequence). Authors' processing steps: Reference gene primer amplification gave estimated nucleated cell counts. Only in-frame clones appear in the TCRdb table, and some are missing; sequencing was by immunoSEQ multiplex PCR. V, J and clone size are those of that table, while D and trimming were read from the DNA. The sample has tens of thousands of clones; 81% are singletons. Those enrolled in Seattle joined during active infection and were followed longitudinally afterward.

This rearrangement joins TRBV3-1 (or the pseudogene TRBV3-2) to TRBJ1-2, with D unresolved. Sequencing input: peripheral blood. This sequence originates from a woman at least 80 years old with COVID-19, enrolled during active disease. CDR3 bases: TGTGCCAGCAGCCGGACGCGGGACTATGGCTACACCTTC. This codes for CASSRTRDYGYTF.